The 27 T cell receptor beta chains reported below all come from one sample, sequenced in a study of OX40 agonist ivuxolimab in advanced cancers. The protocol was immunoSEQ multiplex PCR, while the TCRdb copy is restricted to in-frame clones and leaves out a portion. The sample holds roughly 70,000 clones, about nine tenths seen once. The material sequenced was CD4+ or CD8+ T cells sorted from blood, taken in a trial of the OX40 agonist ivuxolimab. The receptor set was obtained from an adult with an advanced solid tumor such as melanoma, head and neck, liver or kidney cancer.

This chain joins TRBV25-1 and TRBJ1-1; weak D call: TRBD1 (6 bases). Trimming stripped 6 bases from V and 6 bases from J, with 11 bases between. The CDR3 loop spans 12 amino acids. From germline, CDR1 is MGHDK and CDR2 SYGVNS. The CDR3 bases are TGTGCCAGCAGACGTGACAGGCCTGAAGCTTTCTTT. Translated, it gives CASRRDRPEAFF.

The chain joins TRBV19 to TRBJ2-7; tentatively, D is TRBD1 (6 bases). Germline CDR1 LNHDA, CDR2 SQIVND (reference sequence). V lost 3 bases, J lost 2 bases, and 11 bases lay in between. The length of the CDR3 is 14 residues. CDR3 sequence: CASSMGRDTYEQYF. The CDR3 DNA follows: TGTGCCAGTAGTATGGGAAGGGACACCTACGAGCAGTACTTC. Together with reference TRBV19 and TRBJ2-7, the CDR3 gives the full variable domain: DGGITQSPKYLFRKEGQNVTLSCEQNLNHDAMYWYRQDPGQGLRLIYYSQIVNDFQKGDIAEGYSVSREKKESFPLTVTSAQKNPTAFYLCASSMGRDTYEQYFGPGTRLTVT.

The V gene is TRBV7-3, the J gene TRBJ2-2; TRBD2 agrees at 8 bases. After removal of 5 bases from V and 7 bases from J, the junction contained 9 bases not matched to a gene. This CDR3 spans 15 amino acids. Per the germline V gene, CDR1 is SGHTA and CDR2 is FQGTGA. Written as DNA, the CDR3 is TGTGCCAGCAGCCCTCATAGCGGGAAGGACGGGGAGCTGTTTTTT. The encoded protein is CASSPHSGKDGELFF.

Notes on this clone: The sample holds other DNA sequences that translate to the same CDR3. This chain joins TRBV9 and TRBJ1-2; 7 nucleotides align to TRBD1. V lost 3 bases to trimming and J lost 6 bases; unmatched junction nucleotides: 8. The germline gives CDR1 SGDLS, CDR2 YYNGEE. The CDR3 consists of 14 residues. CDR3 protein: CASSAKLGGHGYTF. CDR3 DNA sequence: TGTGCCAGCAGCGCTAAACTAGGGGGCCATGGCTACACCTTC.

The genes are TRBV6-5 and TRBJ1-4; possibly TRBD1 for D (5 bases). Germline CDR1 is MNHEY and CDR2 is SVGAGI. CDR3 length: 14 amino acids. V lost 5 bases, J lost 4 bases, and 11 bases lay in between. Written as DNA, the CDR3 is TGTGCCAGCAGTGCCGGGACGATTAATGAAAAACTGTTTTTT. Translation gives CASSAGTINEKLFF.

The chain is built from TRBV28 and TRBJ2-7; unclear D gene. With 7 bases removed from V and 6 bases from J, the gap between germline ends came to 19 bases. The germline gives CDR1 MDHEN, CDR2 SYDVKM. The CDR3 sequence is 14 residues long. This CDR3 is CASKPLGLHPEQYF. The CDR3 nucleotides read TGTGCCAGCAAACCGCTCGGCCTCCACCCCGAGCAGTACTTC.

This sequence joins TRBV5-1 and TRBJ2-7; 8 nucleotides agree with TRBD2. Germline CDR1 reads SGHRS; CDR2 reads YFSETQ. With V trimmed by 4 bases and J by 0 bases, 3 bases remained unmatched. The CDR3 contains 14 residues. In nucleotides, the CDR3 is TGCGCCAGCAGCCCAACTAGCGGCTCCTACGAGCAGTACTTC. This codes for CASSPTSGSYEQYF.

The V gene is TRBV6-1, the J gene TRBJ2-7, with 7 positions matching TRBD2. The CDR3 runs 12 residues. V lost 4 bases and J lost 6; bases outside the gene matches: 3. Germline V lookup: CDR1 MNHNS, CDR2 SASEGT. The DNA of the CDR3 is TGTGCCAGCAGTGCGAGCGGGACCGAGCAGTACTTC. Protein: CASSASGTEQYF.

The chain links TRBV9 to TRBJ2-5; TRBD2 is a possible D gene (5 bases). Germline V gives CDR1 SGDLS, CDR2 YYNGEE. Trimming shortened V by 0 bases and J by 7 bases, and 16 bases separated the two germline ends. The CDR3 spans 15 residues. The CDR3: CASSVEAGSESTQYF. CDR3 DNA sequence: TGTGCCAGCAGCGTAGAGGCAGGTAGCGAATCGACCCAGTACTTC.

The gene calls are TRBV2 and TRBJ1-2, with D possibly TRBD1 on 5 matching bases. The CDR3 runs 15 residues. Trimming cost V 5 bases and J 2 bases, with 15 bases left between them. The germline CDR1 and CDR2 sequences are SNHLY and FYNNEI. CDR3 residues: CASSPQLGVNYGYTF. The CDR3 coding sequence is TGTGCCAGCAGTCCGCAGTTAGGGGTGAACTATGGCTACACCTTC.

The chain links TRBV9 to TRBJ2-3; D gene uncertain. Deletions cut 3 bases from V and 0 bases from J, with 11 bases between. Germline V lookup: CDR1 SGDLS, CDR2 YYNGEE. The CDR3 sequence is 15 residues long. The DNA for the CDR3 is TGTGCCAGCAGCGCATCCCAAACTAGCACAGATACGCAGTATTTT. Protein: CASSASQTSTDTQYF.

This chain connects TRBV6-1 to TRBJ2-2; TRBD1 aligns across 7 bases. The length of the CDR3 is 18 residues. The V and J ends lost 0 bases and 5 bases, in that order; junction bases with no gene match: 12. Germline CDR1 MNHNS, CDR2 SASEGT. The CDR3 DNA is TGTGCCAGCAGTGAAGCGGGTAGGGGGCTGTCAAAAACCGGGGAGCTGTTTTTT. The encoded protein is CASSEAGRGLSKTGELFF.

The chain links TRBV19 to TRBJ2-7, with TRBD2 identical over 13 bases. Germline V gives CDR1 LNHDA, CDR2 SQIVND (reference sequence). This CDR3 comprises 17 residues. Losses at the gene ends were 3 bases for V and 4 bases for J; bases not matched to a gene: 9. This chain's CDR3 is CASSMGSGTSGKYEQYF. The CDR3 DNA sequence: TGTGCCAGTAGTATGGGGTCCGGGACTAGCGGGAAATACGAGCAGTACTTC.

J is TRBJ2-2 and V is TRBV28; perhaps TRBD1 as D (5 bases). Germline V gene lookup returns CDR1 MDHEN and CDR2 SYDVKM. The CDR3 has 17 amino acids. Deletions cut 2 bases from V and 0 bases from J, with 13 bases between. The CDR3 coding sequence is TGTGCCAGCAGTTTAAAACCAGGGCAATCGAACACCGGGGAGCTGTTTTTT. Protein: CASSLKPGQSNTGELFF.

The CDR3 sequence: CASSLAGSSYEQYF. CDR3 nucleotides: TGTGCCAGCAGTTTGGCGGGCTCATCCTACGAGCAGTACTTC. This rearrangement joins TRBV7-9 to TRBJ2-7; a weak D match, TRBD2 (5 bases). This CDR3 region has 14 residues. Trimming removed 6 bases at V and 1 base at J, with 13 bases between. The germline V gene has CDR1 SEHNR and CDR2 FQNEAQ (reference sequence).

The sample holds a few counts of this clone. V gene TRBV2 combines with J gene TRBJ1-3; 7 bases agree with TRBD1. The CDR3 extends over 15 amino acids. V shed 8 bases, J shed 3 bases, and the junction held 10 bases outside the gene matches. Germline CDR1 reads SNHLY; CDR2 reads FYNNEI. The CDR3 DNA follows: TGTGCCAGCGCATCAGGGGGAGGTCGTGGAAACACCATATATTTT. Amino acid sequence: CASASGGGRGNTIYF.

A note on this clone: At one boundary the junction diverges from the germline segment, which might be a read error. The chain has TRBV5-1 and TRBJ2-1, with D uncertain. The CDR3 runs to 11 residues. Germline V gene lookup returns CDR1 SGHRS and CDR2 YFSETQ. CDR3: CASSSFNEQFF. CDR3 sequence (DNA): TGCGCCAGCAGCTCCTTCAATGAGCAGTTCTTC.

V is TRBV5-4 and J is TRBJ1-2; 7 bases are a match to TRBD1. Germline trimming cut 6 bases from V and 3 bases from J; bases unmatched to any gene: 8. This CDR3 has 14 amino acids. From germline, CDR1 is SGHNT and CDR2 YYREEE (reference sequence). The CDR3 DNA follows: TGTGCCAGCACCAATAAAGGGACAGACTATGGCTACACCTTC. Translated, it gives CASTNKGTDYGYTF.

This chain uses TRBV9 with TRBJ2-7, with 12 bases identical to TRBD2. V lost 4 bases and J lost 6; bases outside the gene matches: 8. The CDR3 covers 15 residues. Germline CDR1 reads SGDLS; CDR2 reads YYNGEE. CDR3 bases: TGTGCCAGCAGCCTCAGACTAGCGGGAGAGTTCGAGCAGTACTTC. It yields the protein CASSLRLAGEFEQYF.

The sample holds a few counts of this clone. The J gene is TRBJ1-3, the V gene TRBV2, with D perhaps TRBD1 (5 bases). Trimming shortened V by 2 bases and J by 2 bases, and 7 bases separated the two germline ends. The CDR3 is made up of 14 amino acids. Germline values: CDR1 SNHLY, CDR2 FYNNEI. The CDR3 spells CASSEPRAGNTIYF. The CDR3 DNA is TGTGCCAGCAGTGAACCCAGGGCTGGAAACACCATATATTTT.

A few counts support this clone. The V and J genes are TRBV19 and TRBJ2-2, with D perhaps matching TRBD1 or TRBD2 (6 bases each). V dropped 6 bases and J dropped 6 bases, with 14 bases sitting between them. CDR3 length equals 14 residues. Germline V lookup: CDR1 LNHDA, CDR2 SQIVND (reference sequence). CDR3 residues: CASSWQGRPGELFF. CDR3 bases: TGTGCCAGTAGCTGGCAGGGGAGGCCCGGGGAGCTGTTTTTT.

This clone was seen only a few times. The genes are TRBV19 and TRBJ1-1, with 7 bases that match TRBD1. The V gene end was trimmed by 6 bases and the J gene end by 4 bases; junction bases not matched to a gene: 8. The V gene's germline CDR1 is LNHDA and CDR2 SQIVND (reference sequence). The CDR3 is 14 amino acids. CDR3 amino acids: CASSQTGASTEAFF. The DNA for the CDR3 is TGTGCCAGTAGCCAAACAGGGGCAAGCACTGAAGCTTTCTTT.

The chain uses TRBV30 and TRBJ1-3; the D is unclear. Germline values: CDR1 GTSNPN, CDR2 SVGIG (reference sequence). The ends were cut back, 0 bases at V and 0 bases at J, with 6 bases in the middle. The CDR3 loop spans 14 amino acids. CDR3 DNA: TGTGCCTGGAGTGTTGGTCACTCTGGAAACACCATATATTTT. Residues: CAWSVGHSGNTIYF.

In nucleotides, the CDR3 is TGTGCCAGCAAGGGTCTAACGTTCGGGGAGCTGTTTTTT. Translation: CASKGLTFGELFF. The rearrangement joins TRBV25-1 to TRBJ2-2; D remains ambiguous. V shed 7 bases and J shed 7 bases, with 13 bases lying between them. Germline V gene data show CDR1 as MGHDK and CDR2 as SYGVNS. CDR3 length: 13 residues.

V usage is TRBV5-6 and J usage is TRBJ2-3, with 13 bases fitting TRBD2. CDR1 SGHDT and CDR2 YYEEEE come from the germline V gene. Trimming at V came to 5 bases and at J to 6 bases, leaving 6 bases not matched to a gene. The CDR3 totals 15 residues. CDR3 sequence (DNA): TGTGCCAGCAGTCGTGGACTAGCGGGAGTGGATACGCAGTATTTT. Amino acids: CASSRGLAGVDTQYF.

The rearrangement uses TRBV28 and TRBJ2-1; D gene ambiguous. The CDR3 totals 11 residues. Germline loops: CDR1 MDHEN, CDR2 SYDVKM. Trimming took off 5 bases at V and 10 bases at J, with 9 bases between the two ends. The CDR3 region is CASSRSLEQFF. The CDR3 DNA follows: TGTGCCAGCAGTCGTTCCTTGGAGCAGTTCTTC.

This sequence joins TRBV28 and TRBJ1-3; TRBD1 aligns across 10 bases. The ends lost 5 bases at V and 3 bases at J; junction bases unmatched: 4. The CDR3 extends over 15 amino acids. Germline V gene lookup returns CDR1 MDHEN and CDR2 SYDVKM. The CDR3 protein is CASSPGDRGGNTIYF. The CDR3 bases are TGTGCCAGCAGTCCGGGGGACAGGGGTGGAAACACCATATATTTT.